This T cell receptor beta chain is from a study of blood T cell repertoires in COVID-19. Measured with immunoSEQ multiplex PCR; TCRdb has only the in-frame clones, and not every one. The table records tens of thousands of clones, 65% to 85% of them present only once. The receptor was derived from a human donor in a cohort sampled during active COVID-19. The sequenced material came from peripheral blood.

The CDR3 sequence: CARRPSGSYNEQFF. The CDR3 region has the DNA TGTGCCAGAAGACCCTCAGGTTCCTACAATGAGCAGTTCTTC. V and J are TRBV5-3 and TRBJ2-1; unclear D gene. TRBV5-3 is flagged as an ORF with uncertain function. This CDR3 is built from 14 residues. The ends were cut back, 5 bases at V and 1 base at J, with 10 bases in the middle.